Each of the 2 T cell receptor beta chains below was sequenced from the same sample in a study of shared clonotypes between healthy human individuals. Sequencing was performed with immunoSEQ multiplex PCR; in TCRdb, only in-frame clones are kept and a portion is missing. The table has 700,000 to 950,000 clones, 96% seen once. Only CD45RO-negative cells positively selected for CCR7 counted as naive CD8 cells, so terminally differentiated effector memory CD45RA+ cells were excluded. The sample was naive CD8+ T cells sorted from blood. The receptors shown here come from a man aged 25 to 45 in good health.

This chain joins TRBV6-1 and TRBJ1-5; the D is unclear. Trimming took 6 bases from V and 1 from J, leaving 10 bases between them. Germline V gene lookup returns CDR1 MNHNS and CDR2 SASEGT. The CDR3 runs 14 residues. Written as DNA, the CDR3 is TGTGCCAGCAGCCTGGTAGGGAGCAATCAGCCCCAGCATTTT. This codes for CASSLVGSNQPQHF.

The rearrangement links TRBV5-6 to TRBJ2-5, with TRBD1 matching 9 bases. The CDR3 is 17 amino acids. V shed 4 bases and J 0 bases; nucleotides not matched to a gene: 10. Germline CDR1 reads SGHDT; CDR2 reads YYEEEE. The CDR3 bases are TGTGCCAGCAGCAGGGACAGGGTGGGTCTAAACCAAGAGACCCAGTACTTC. Protein sequence: CASSRDRVGLNQETQYF.